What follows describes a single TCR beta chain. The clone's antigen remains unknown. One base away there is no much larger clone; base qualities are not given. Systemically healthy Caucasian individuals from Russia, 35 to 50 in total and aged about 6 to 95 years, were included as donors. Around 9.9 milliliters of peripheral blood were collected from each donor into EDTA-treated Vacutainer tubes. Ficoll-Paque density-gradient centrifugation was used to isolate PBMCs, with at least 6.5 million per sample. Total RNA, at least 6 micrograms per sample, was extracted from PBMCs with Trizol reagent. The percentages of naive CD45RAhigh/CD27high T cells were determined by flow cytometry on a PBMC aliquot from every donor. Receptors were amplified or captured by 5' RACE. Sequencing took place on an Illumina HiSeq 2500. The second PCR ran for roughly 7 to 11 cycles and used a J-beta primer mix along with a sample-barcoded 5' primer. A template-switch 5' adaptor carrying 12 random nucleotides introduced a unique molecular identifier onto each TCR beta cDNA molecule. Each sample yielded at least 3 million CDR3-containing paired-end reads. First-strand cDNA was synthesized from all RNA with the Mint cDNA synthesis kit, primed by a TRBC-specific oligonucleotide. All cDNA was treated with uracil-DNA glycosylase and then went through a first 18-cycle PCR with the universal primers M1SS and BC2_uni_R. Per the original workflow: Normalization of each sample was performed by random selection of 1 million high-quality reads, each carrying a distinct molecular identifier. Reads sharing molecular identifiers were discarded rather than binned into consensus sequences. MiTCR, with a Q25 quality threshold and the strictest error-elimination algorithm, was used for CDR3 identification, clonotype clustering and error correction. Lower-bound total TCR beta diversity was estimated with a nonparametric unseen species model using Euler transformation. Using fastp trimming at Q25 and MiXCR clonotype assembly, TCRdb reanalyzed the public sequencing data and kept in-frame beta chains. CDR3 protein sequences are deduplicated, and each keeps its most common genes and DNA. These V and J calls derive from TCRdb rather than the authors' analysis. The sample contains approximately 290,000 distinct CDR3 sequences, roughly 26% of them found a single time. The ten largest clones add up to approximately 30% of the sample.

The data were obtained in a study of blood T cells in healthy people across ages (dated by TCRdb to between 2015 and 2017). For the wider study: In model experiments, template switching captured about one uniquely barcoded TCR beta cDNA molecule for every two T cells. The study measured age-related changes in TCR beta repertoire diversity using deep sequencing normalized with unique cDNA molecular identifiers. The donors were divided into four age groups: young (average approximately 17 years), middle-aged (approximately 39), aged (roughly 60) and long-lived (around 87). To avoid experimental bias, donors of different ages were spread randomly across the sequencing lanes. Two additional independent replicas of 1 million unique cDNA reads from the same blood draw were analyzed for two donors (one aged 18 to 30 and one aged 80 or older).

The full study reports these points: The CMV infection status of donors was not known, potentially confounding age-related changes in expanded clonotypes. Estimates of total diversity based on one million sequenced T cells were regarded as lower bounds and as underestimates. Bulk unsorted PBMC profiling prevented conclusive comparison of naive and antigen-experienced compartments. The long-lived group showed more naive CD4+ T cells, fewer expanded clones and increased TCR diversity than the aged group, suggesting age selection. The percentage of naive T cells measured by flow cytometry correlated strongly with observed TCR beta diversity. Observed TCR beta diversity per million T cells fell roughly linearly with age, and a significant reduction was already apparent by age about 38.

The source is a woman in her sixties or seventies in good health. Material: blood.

The sequenced DNA: TGTGCCAGCAGCTCCCGGACCGAAGAAGCTTTCTTT. It translates to CASSSRTEEAFF. The chain couples TRBV7-9 to TRBJ1-1, with no confidently assigned D gene. V drops 4 bases and J drops 8 bases, leaving 11 bases in between. CDR1 and CDR2 are drawn from the germline V gene (reference sequence): SEHNR, FQNEAQ. Counted from cysteine to phenylalanine, this CDR3 has 12 amino acids. Only the CDR3 part of the read is kept: 36 bases, read in frame from the first base.